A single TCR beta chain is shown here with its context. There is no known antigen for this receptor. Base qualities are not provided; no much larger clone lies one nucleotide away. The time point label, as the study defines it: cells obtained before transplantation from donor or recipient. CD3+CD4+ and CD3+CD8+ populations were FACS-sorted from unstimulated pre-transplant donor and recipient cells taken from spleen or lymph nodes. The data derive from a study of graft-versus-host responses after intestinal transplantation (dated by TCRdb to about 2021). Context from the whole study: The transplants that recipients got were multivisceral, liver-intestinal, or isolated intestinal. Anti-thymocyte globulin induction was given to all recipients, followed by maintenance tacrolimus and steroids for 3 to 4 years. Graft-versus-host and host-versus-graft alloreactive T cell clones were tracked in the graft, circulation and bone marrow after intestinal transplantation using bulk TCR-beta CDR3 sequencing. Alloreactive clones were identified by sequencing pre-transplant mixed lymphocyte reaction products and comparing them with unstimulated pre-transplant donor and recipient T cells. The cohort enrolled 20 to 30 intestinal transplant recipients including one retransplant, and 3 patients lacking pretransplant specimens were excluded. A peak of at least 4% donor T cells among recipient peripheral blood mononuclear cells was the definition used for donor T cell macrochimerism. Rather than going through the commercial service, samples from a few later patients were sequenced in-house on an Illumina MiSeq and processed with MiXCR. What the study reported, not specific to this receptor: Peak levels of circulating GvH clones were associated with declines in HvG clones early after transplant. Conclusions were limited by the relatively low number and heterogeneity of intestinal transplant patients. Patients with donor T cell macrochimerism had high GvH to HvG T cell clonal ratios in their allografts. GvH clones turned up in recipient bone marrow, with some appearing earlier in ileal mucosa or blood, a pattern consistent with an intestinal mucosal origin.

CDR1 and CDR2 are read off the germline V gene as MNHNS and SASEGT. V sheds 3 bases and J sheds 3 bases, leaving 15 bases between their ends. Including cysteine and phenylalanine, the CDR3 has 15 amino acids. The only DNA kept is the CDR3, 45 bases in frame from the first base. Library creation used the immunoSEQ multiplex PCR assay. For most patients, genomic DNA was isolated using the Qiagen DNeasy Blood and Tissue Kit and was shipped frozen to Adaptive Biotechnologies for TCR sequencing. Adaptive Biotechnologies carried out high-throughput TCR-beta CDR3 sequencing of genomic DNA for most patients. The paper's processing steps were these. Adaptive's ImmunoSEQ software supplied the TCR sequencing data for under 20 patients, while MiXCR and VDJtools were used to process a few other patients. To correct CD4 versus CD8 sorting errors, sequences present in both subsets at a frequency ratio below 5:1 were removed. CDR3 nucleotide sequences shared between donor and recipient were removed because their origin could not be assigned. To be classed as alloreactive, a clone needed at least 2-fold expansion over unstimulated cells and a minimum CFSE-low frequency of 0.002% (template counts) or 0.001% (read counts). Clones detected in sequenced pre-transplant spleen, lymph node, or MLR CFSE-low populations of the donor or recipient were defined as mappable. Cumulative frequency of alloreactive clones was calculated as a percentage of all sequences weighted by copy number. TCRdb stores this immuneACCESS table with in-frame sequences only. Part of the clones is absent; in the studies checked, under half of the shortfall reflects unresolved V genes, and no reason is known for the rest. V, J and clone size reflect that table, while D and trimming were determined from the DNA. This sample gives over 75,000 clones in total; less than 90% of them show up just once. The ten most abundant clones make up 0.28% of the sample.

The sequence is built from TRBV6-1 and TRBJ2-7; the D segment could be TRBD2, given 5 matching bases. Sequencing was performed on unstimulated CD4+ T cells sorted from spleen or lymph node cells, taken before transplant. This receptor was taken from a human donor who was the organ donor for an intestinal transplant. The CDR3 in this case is CASSEVLGPFYEQYF. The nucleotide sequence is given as TGTGCCAGCAGTGAGGTACTAGGCCCCTTCTACGAGCAGTACTTC.